A selection of T cell receptor beta chains follows, all from one sample in a study of OX40 agonist ivuxolimab in advanced cancers. Clones were read by immunoSEQ multiplex PCR, and TCRdb kept only the in-frame ones, dropping some. Of 65,000 to 95,000 clones detected, roughly nine tenths appear once; the ten largest clones hold roughly 0.17%. Sample: CD4+ or CD8+ T cells sorted from blood, taken in a trial of the OX40 agonist ivuxolimab. The receptors were gathered from an adult with an advanced solid tumor such as melanoma, head and neck, liver or kidney cancer. CDR3s include the opening cysteine and the closing phenylalanine or tryptophan. Each record gives: J gene, clone size, V gene, D gene, CDR3 protein, CDR3 DNA. D genes are given only for firm matches. Size tells how often a clone was seen (once, few, many) or the class of an expanded clone, and some rows leave it out.

J: TRBJ1-1; size: .; V: TRBV2; D: .; CDR3: CASTGLMNTEAFF; DNA: TGTGCCAGCACGGGTTTGATGAACACTGAAGCTTTCTTT
J: TRBJ2-7; size: .; V: TRBV7-8; D: TRBD2; CDR3: CASSAGLAGQGYEQYF; DNA: TGTGCCAGCAGCGCTGGACTAGCGGGGCAGGGCTACGAGCAGTACTTC
J: TRBJ2-1; size: .; V: TRBV7-8; D: .; CDR3: CATTLRDSYNEQFF; DNA: TGTGCCACCACGTTGCGGGACTCCTACAATGAGCAGTTCTTC
J: TRBJ2-2; size: .; V: TRBV5-1; D: TRBD2; CDR3: CASSRGLAGATGELFF; DNA: TGCGCCAGCAGCCGGGGACTAGCGGGAGCGACCGGGGAGCTGTTTTTT
J: TRBJ2-7; size: .; V: TRBV7-8; D: .; CDR3: CASSLAPGLTYEQYF; DNA: TGTGCCAGCAGCTTAGCTCCCGGGCTTACCTACGAGCAGTACTTC
J: TRBJ2-1; size: .; V: TRBV7-3; D: .; CDR3: CASSHSRLGGGEQFF; DNA: TGTGCCAGCAGCCATTCCCGACTGGGAGGGGGGGAGCAGTTCTTC
J: TRBJ1-3; size: .; V: TRBV7-8; D: TRBD1; CDR3: CASSLGQGLFGGNTIYF; DNA: TGTGCCAGCAGCTTAGGACAGGGGCTCTTTGGAGGAAACACCATATATTTT
J: TRBJ1-5; size: once; V: TRBV19; D: .; CDR3: CASSISVQANQPQHF; DNA: TGTGCCAGTAGTATTAGTGTCCAGGCAAATCAGCCCCAGCATTTT
J: TRBJ2-5; size: .; V: TRBV18; D: .; CDR3: CASSPSVQLGETQYF; DNA: TGTGCCAGCTCACCCTCGGTTCAGCTAGGTGAGACCCAGTACTTC
J: TRBJ1-2; size: .; V: TRBV10-3; D: .; CDR3: CAISGDGTNYGYTF; DNA: TGTGCCATCAGTGGGGACGGAACTAACTATGGCTACACCTTC
J: TRBJ1-5; size: .; V: TRBV28; D: TRBD1; CDR3: CASTGQGATQPQHF; DNA: TGTGCCAGCACCGGACAGGGGGCTACTCAGCCCCAGCATTTT
J: TRBJ1-1; size: .; V: TRBV7-3; D: .; CDR3: CASSFPGNTEAFF; DNA: TGTGCCAGCAGCTTCCCCGGGAACACTGAAGCTTTCTTT
J: TRBJ2-1; size: .; V: TRBV11-3; D: TRBD1; CDR3: CASSPRDSYNEQFF; DNA: TGTGCCAGCAGCCCCAGGGACAGCTACAATGAGCAGTTCTTC
J: TRBJ1-4; size: once; V: TRBV7-9; D: TRBD1; CDR3: CASSFQGVNEKLFF; DNA: TGTGCCAGCAGCTTCCAGGGGGTTAATGAAAAACTGTTTTTT
J: TRBJ1-5; size: .; V: TRBV5-1; D: TRBD1; CDR3: CASSLGGQAFGPQHF; DNA: TGCGCCAGCAGCTTGGGGGGACAGGCATTCGGACCCCAGCATTTT
J: TRBJ2-1; size: .; V: TRBV6-5; D: .; CDR3: CASSHRPEGLNEQFF; DNA: TGTGCCAGCAGCCACAGGCCCGAGGGCCTCAATGAGCAGTTCTTC
J: TRBJ1-1; size: .; V: TRBV30; D: .; CDR3: CASGRSEAFF; DNA: TGTGCTAGCGGCAGGAGCGAGGCTTTCTTT
J: TRBJ2-5; size: .; V: TRBV6-1; D: .; CDR3: CASSEGEGMSWETQYF; DNA: TGTGCCAGCAGTGAAGGGGAAGGAATGAGTTGGGAGACCCAGTACTTC
J: TRBJ1-3; size: .; V: TRBV25-1; D: .; CDR3: CASSPPHGNTIYF; DNA: TGTGCCAGCAGTCCCCCCCACGGAAACACCATATATTTT
J: TRBJ2-1; size: .; V: TRBV10-3; D: .; CDR3: CAISRPGSNEQFF; DNA: TGTGCCATCAGCCGACCAGGGAGCAATGAGCAGTTCTTC
J: TRBJ2-5; size: .; V: TRBV2; D: TRBD2; CDR3: CASNPRLAGGHLVGTQYF; DNA: TGTGCCAGCAACCCTCGACTAGCGGGGGGCCATCTCGTGGGGACCCAGTACTTC
J: TRBJ2-1; size: .; V: TRBV11-1; D: TRBD1; CDR3: CASSSRGDRGKGNEQFF; DNA: TGTGCCAGCAGCAGTAGGGGGGACAGGGGCAAAGGCAATGAGCAGTTCTTC
J: TRBJ1-5; size: .; V: TRBV6-1; D: TRBD1; CDR3: CASSVLGVQGAGIQPQHF; DNA: TGTGCCAGCAGTGTCTTAGGCGTACAGGGGGCAGGAATTCAGCCCCAGCATTTT
J: TRBJ2-5; size: .; V: TRBV2; D: .; CDR3: CASSEEGAGTQYF; DNA: TGTGCCAGCAGTGAAGAAGGGGCAGGGACCCAGTACTTC
J: TRBJ2-7; size: .; V: TRBV9; D: .; CDR3: CASSVGRGSSYEQYF; DNA: TGTGCCAGCAGCGTAGGTAGGGGAAGCTCCTACGAGCAGTACTTC
J: TRBJ1-3; size: .; V: TRBV10-1; D: .; CDR3: CASTPDSGTGNTIYF; DNA: TGCGCCAGCACCCCGGACAGTGGGACTGGAAACACCATATATTTT
J: TRBJ1-2; size: once; V: TRBV7-9; D: TRBD1; CDR3: CASSPGTDYGYTF; DNA: TGTGCCAGCAGCCCTGGGACAGACTATGGCTACACCTTC
J: TRBJ2-3; size: .; V: TRBV20-1; D: TRBD2; CDR3: CSSGGADTQYF; DNA: TGCAGTAGCGGGGGCGCAGATACGCAGTATTTT
J: TRBJ2-2; size: .; V: TRBV15; D: .; CDR3: CATSTPRGGGGELFF; DNA: TGTGCCACCAGCACTCCGAGGGGGGGAGGCGGGGAGCTGTTTTTT
J: TRBJ2-2; size: .; V: TRBV6-6; D: .; CDR3: CASTPNTGELFF; DNA: TGTGCCAGCACTCCTAACACCGGGGAGCTGTTTTTT
J: TRBJ1-5; size: .; V: TRBV7-9; D: .; CDR3: CASSLARDQPQHF; DNA: TGTGCCAGCAGCTTAGCGAGAGATCAGCCCCAGCATTTT
J: TRBJ2-5; size: .; V: TRBV15; D: .; CDR3: CATSSPLGAGSRETQYF; DNA: TGTGCCACCAGCAGTCCTCTAGGTGCGGGATCGAGGGAGACCCAGTACTTC
J: TRBJ1-2; size: few; V: TRBV29-1; D: .; CDR3: CSVVGGNYGYTF; DNA: TGCAGCGTTGTGGGGGGAAACTATGGCTACACCTTC
J: TRBJ1-4; size: .; V: TRBV18; D: .; CDR3: CASSDRNNEKLFF; DNA: TGTGCCAGCTCAGACAGGAATAATGAAAAACTGTTTTTT
J: TRBJ1-1; size: .; V: TRBV5-1; D: TRBD1; CDR3: CASTDLTGSTEAFF; DNA: TGCGCCAGCACCGACCTGACAGGGAGCACTGAAGCTTTCTTT
J: TRBJ2-3; size: once; V: TRBV6-5; D: .; CDR3: CASRLLGAQYF; DNA: TGTGCCAGCAGACTACTAGGTGCGCAGTATTTT
J: TRBJ1-5; size: few; V: TRBV6-1; D: .; CDR3: CASSFDSQPQHF; DNA: TGTGCCAGCAGTTTCGACAGTCAGCCCCAGCATTTT
J: TRBJ2-1; size: .; V: TRBV2; D: .; CDR3: CATKRTPAYNEQFF; DNA: TGTGCCACCAAGCGGACCCCTGCCTACAATGAGCAGTTCTTC
J: TRBJ2-1; size: .; V: TRBV10-1; D: TRBD1; CDR3: CASSGQGYEQFF; DNA: TGCGCCAGCAGCGGACAGGGGTATGAGCAGTTCTTC
J: TRBJ2-7; size: .; V: TRBV7-8; D: .; CDR3: CASSLVTSPLFYEQYF; DNA: TGTGCCAGCAGCTTAGTGACTTCTCCTCTTTTCTACGAGCAGTACTTC
J: TRBJ1-5; size: .; V: TRBV19; D: TRBD1; CDR3: CASSTSPGTGNNQPQHF; DNA: TGTGCCAGTAGTACTAGTCCCGGGACAGGGAACAATCAGCCCCAGCATTTT
J: TRBJ2-5; size: .; V: TRBV18; D: .; CDR3: CASSPPGLGIWTQYF; DNA: TGTGCCAGCTCACCACCAGGATTAGGCATTTGGACCCAGTACTTC
J: TRBJ2-7; size: .; V: TRBV15; D: .; CDR3: CATSRDRGSNYEQYF; DNA: TGTGCCACCAGCAGAGACCGTGGGTCCAACTACGAGCAGTACTTC
J: TRBJ2-2; size: .; V: TRBV2; D: .; CDR3: CASTELSPTGELFF; DNA: TGTGCCAGCACTGAGCTTAGCCCCACCGGGGAGCTGTTTTTT
J: TRBJ1-5; size: .; V: TRBV6-1; D: .; CDR3: CASRDYSNQPQHF; DNA: TGTGCCAGCAGGGACTATAGCAATCAGCCCCAGCATTTT
J: TRBJ2-3; size: .; V: TRBV18; D: .; CDR3: CASSERQANTQYF; DNA: TGTGCCAGCTCAGAGAGACAGGCGAATACGCAGTATTTT
J: TRBJ2-5; size: few; V: TRBV6-1; D: .; CDR3: CASSGGSQETQYF; DNA: TGTGCCAGCAGTGGGGGCAGCCAAGAGACCCAGTACTTC
J: TRBJ2-7; size: once; V: TRBV27; D: TRBD2; CDR3: CASSSGRGSYEQYF; DNA: TGTGCCAGCAGTAGCGGGAGGGGCTCCTACGAGCAGTACTTC
J: TRBJ2-1; size: .; V: TRBV21-1; D: .; CDR3: CASSLAGGLKPNEQFF; DNA: TGTGCCAGCAGTCTAGCGGGGGGGCTCAAACCCAATGAGCAGTTCTTC
J: TRBJ2-5; size: .; V: TRBV28; D: .; CDR3: CASSLGGLQGSQETQYF; DNA: TGTGCCAGCAGTTTAGGGGGGCTACAGGGGTCGCAAGAGACCCAGTACTTC
J: TRBJ2-2; size: .; V: TRBV5-6; D: .; CDR3: CASSLATGELFF; DNA: TGTGCCAGCAGCTTGGCTACCGGGGAGCTGTTTTTT
J: TRBJ1-2; size: .; V: TRBV5-1; D: TRBD1; CDR3: CASSLAGTEHGYTF; DNA: TGCGCCAGCAGCTTGGCTGGGACAGAGCATGGCTACACCTTC
J: TRBJ1-5; size: .; V: TRBV7-8; D: .; CDR3: CASSIQGRGNQPQHF; DNA: TGTGCCAGCAGCATACAGGGAAGAGGCAATCAGCCCCAGCATTTT
J: TRBJ2-1; size: once; V: TRBV5-5; D: TRBD2; CDR3: CASSLASGGYPREQFF; DNA: TGTGCCAGCAGCTTGGCTAGCGGGGGCTACCCCAGGGAGCAGTTCTTC